This TCR beta chain was sequenced for a study of neoadjuvant anti-PD-1 for oral cavity cancer. Study-wide findings and caveats: PBMC Gini-index clonality exceeded responders' in non-responders post-nivolumab.

Libraries were prepared by immunoSEQ multiplex PCR; TCRdb keeps only in-frame clonotypes and omits some of them. The sample shows around 68,000 clones, roughly nine tenths of them seen only once. Trimming pared 1 base from V and 2 bases from J, leaving 13 bases between. The CDR3 is 16 amino acids. The germline V gene has CDR1 SEHNR and CDR2 FQNEAQ (reference sequence). The time point was: after neoadjuvant nivolumab, at surgical resection. This clone was seen a single time. The antigen remains undetermined. This material consisted of PBMCs, taken after nivolumab (anti-PD-1) treatment. The chain has TRBV7-9 and TRBJ2-3, with D perhaps assigned TRBD1 or TRBD2 (5 bases each). This TCR was sampled from a person between 35 and 79 years old with oral cavity squamous cell carcinoma. The CDR3 loop reads CASSLGGRGTTDTQYF. CDR3 coding DNA: TGTGCCAGCAGCTTAGGGGGGAGAGGGACCACAGATACGCAGTATTTT.